These 16 T cell receptor beta chains were all obtained from the same sample, sequenced in a study of cytomegalovirus exposure and HLA in healthy donors. The PCR employed 60 Vbeta primers together with 13 Jbeta primers. Libraries were prepared by immunoSEQ multiplex PCR; TCRdb keeps only in-frame clonotypes and omits some of them. This sample has some 69,000 clones, with around 85% found just once. Material: PBMCs. The receptors come from a woman aged 30 to 39 in good health and CMV-seronegative.

V gene TRBV30 combines with J gene TRBJ1-2, with D maybe TRBD1 (5 bases). V was shortened by 0 bases and J by 3 bases, with 14 bases between the two germline ends. The CDR3 has 15 amino acids. Germline V gives CDR1 GTSNPN, CDR2 SVGIG (reference sequence). The CDR3 protein is CAWSVRTRADYGYTF. The CDR3 DNA is TGTGCCTGGAGTGTACGTACCAGGGCGGACTATGGCTACACCTTC.

The sample holds one count of this clone. This rearrangement joins TRBV30 to TRBJ1-2, with a tentative D call TRBD1 (5 bases). This CDR3 comprises 11 residues. Per the germline V gene, CDR1 is GTSNPN and CDR2 is SVGIG (reference sequence). Trimming stripped 5 bases from V and 8 bases from J, with 12 bases between. Here the CDR3 DNA reads TGTGCCTGGGTGGGGGGATGGGGCTACACCTTC. It yields the protein CAWVGGWGYTF.

Notes on this clone: Other DNA sequences in this specimen translate into the identical CDR3. This sequence joins TRBV30 and TRBJ1-1; 8 nucleotides agree with TRBD1. Looked up from germline, CDR1 is GTSNPN and CDR2 is SVGIG (reference sequence). The CDR3 is 13 amino acids. V shed 0 bases, J shed 3 bases, and the junction held 0 bases outside the gene matches. CDR3 sequence: CAWSVQGDTEAFF. CDR3 DNA: TGTGCCTGGAGTGTACAGGGGGACACTGAAGCTTTCTTT.

The rearrangement joins TRBV5-6 to TRBJ1-5; D not certain. The V gene lost 0 bases and the J gene lost 5 bases, with 15 bases spanning the gap. The CDR3 contains 16 residues. Germline-derived CDR1 and CDR2 are SGHDT and YYEEEE. CDR3 sequence reads: CASSLGSGDPDQPQHF. CDR3 sequence (DNA): TGTGCCAGCAGCTTGGGGTCCGGAGATCCGGATCAGCCCCAGCATTTT. Supplemented by reference TRBV5-6 and TRBJ1-5, the full variable domain reads DAGVTQSPTHLIKTRGQQVTLRCSPKSGHDTVSWYQQALGQGPQFIFQYYEEEERQRGNFPDRFSGHQFPNYSSELNVNALLLGDSALYLCASSLGSGDPDQPQHFGDGTRLSIL.

The J gene is TRBJ1-2, the V gene TRBV7-2; a possible D gene is TRBD1 (5 bases). This CDR3 has 13 amino acids. Germline CDR1 and CDR2: SGHTA and FQGNSA. Deletions cut 0 bases from V and 8 bases from J, with 10 bases between. DNA of the CDR3: TGTGCCAGCAGCTTAGCGACAGACAACGGCTACACCTTC. Translated: CASSLATDNGYTF.

This clone was detected once. The chain uses TRBV15 and TRBJ2-3; 11 bases are shared with TRBD2. The germline V gene encodes CDR1 LNHNV and CDR2 YYDKDF (reference sequence). This CDR3 is 20 amino acids long. Trimming removed 0 bases from V and 4 bases from J; junction bases left unmatched: 15. DNA of the CDR3: TGTGCCACCAGCAGAGATGGACGGCTAGCGGGGGGCTTGGTATCAGATACGCAGTATTTT. It specifies CATSRDGRLAGGLVSDTQYF. Looking up the rest from reference TRBV15 and TRBJ2-3 gives the full variable domain: DAMVIQNPRYQVTQFGKPVTLSCSQTLNHNVMYWYQQKSSQAPKLLFHYYDKDFNNEADTPDNFQSRRPNTSFCFLDIRSPGLGDTAMYLCATSRDGRLAGGLVSDTQYFGPGTRLTVL.

The chain uses TRBV19 and TRBJ2-1; TRBD2 matches at 10 bases. Germline V gene sequence: CDR1 LNHDA, CDR2 SQIVND (reference sequence). With 4 bases clipped from V and 8 bases from J, the junction kept 14 bases outside the gene matches. The CDR3 has 17 amino acids. The CDR3 reads CASSTEGAGLAYDEQFF. The CDR3, as DNA: TGTGCCAGTAGTACGGAGGGGGCGGGACTAGCGTATGATGAGCAGTTCTTC.

DNA of the CDR3: TGTGCCAGCTTGACTAGCGGGAGGTCAAATTTCTCCTACAATGAGCAGTTCTTC. It codes for CASLTSGRSNFSYNEQFF. The rearrangement uses TRBV21-1 and TRBJ2-1; TRBD2 is the table's D call and was not checked against the DNA. TRBV21-1 is annotated as a pseudogene. The CDR3 consists of 18 residues.

This rearrangement joins TRBV29-1 to TRBJ2-2, with TRBD2 matching 10 bases. V lost 5 bases to trimming and J lost 5 bases; unmatched junction nucleotides: 5. Per the germline V gene, CDR1 is SQVTM and CDR2 is ANQGSEA. This CDR3 is built from 14 residues. CDR3 DNA sequence: TGCAGCGTTAAATCTAGCGGGAGTACCGGGGAGCTGTTTTTT. This encodes CSVKSSGSTGELFF.

V usage is TRBV19 and J usage is TRBJ2-5, with 8 positions matching TRBD2. In germline, CDR1 is LNHDA, CDR2 SQIVND (reference sequence). The J segment lost 4 bases and the V segment lost 3 bases, leaving 10 bases of the junction unmatched. The CDR3 length is 16 residues. In DNA, the CDR3 is TGTGCCAGTAGTATCTTATTCGGGAGGGTAGGAGAGACCCAGTACTTC. Its translation: CASSILFGRVGETQYF.

V and J are TRBV7-2 and TRBJ1-4; D may be TRBD1 (6 bases). The length of the CDR3 is 15 residues. Germline V CDR1 and CDR2: SGHTA, FQGNSA. V lost 5 bases to trimming and J lost 5 bases, with 15 bases between them. In nucleotides, the CDR3 is TGTGCCAGCAGCAATAGCGGGGGCTCCAATGAAAAACTGTTTTTT. It specifies CASSNSGGSNEKLFF.

The genes are TRBV19 and TRBJ2-1; the D is unclear. CDR1 is LNHDA, CDR2 SQIVND, per germline (reference sequence). Trimming took 5 bases from V and 1 from J, leaving 12 bases between them. There are 15 residues in the CDR3. The CDR3 sequence: CASSSPGESYNEQFF. DNA of the CDR3: TGTGCCAGTAGTTCTCCGGGTGAGTCCTACAATGAGCAGTTCTTC. Filled out from reference TRBV19 and TRBJ2-1, the complete variable domain reads DGGITQSPKYLFRKEGQNVTLSCEQNLNHDAMYWYRQDPGQGLRLIYYSQIVNDFQKGDIAEGYSVSREKKESFPLTVTSAQKNPTAFYLCASSSPGESYNEQFFGPGTRLTVL.

The V and J genes are TRBV6-5 and TRBJ1-4, with D possibly matching TRBD1 (5 bases). The CDR3 sequence is 16 residues long. Trimming cost V 2 bases and J 8 bases, with 18 bases left between them. The V gene's germline CDR1 is MNHEY and CDR2 SVGAGI. The chain's CDR3 is CASSYGTGTGVEKLFF. In DNA form, the CDR3 reads TGTGCCAGCAGTTACGGCACCGGGACGGGAGTCGAAAAACTGTTTTTT.

The V call is TRBV27, the J call TRBJ2-7; 10 bases line up with TRBD1. The V gene's germline CDR1 is MNHEY and CDR2 SMNVEV (reference sequence). The CDR3 length is 15 residues. After removal of 3 bases from V and 1 base from J, the junction contained 3 bases not matched to a gene. CDR3 loop: CASSFMGQGSYEQYF. CDR3 coding DNA: TGTGCCAGCAGTTTTATGGGACAGGGGTCCTACGAGCAGTACTTC.

This chain connects TRBV10-2 to TRBJ2-7, with a tentative D call TRBD2 (5 bases). The V gene lost 8 bases and the J gene lost 6 bases, with 17 bases spanning the gap. The CDR3 loop spans 13 amino acids. Germline CDR1 is WSHSY and CDR2 is SAAADI. CDR3 DNA sequence: TGCGCCAGCGGGCCCGGGGATGTCTCCGAGCAGTACTTC. Its protein is CASGPGDVSEQYF.

In this sample, this clone turned up a few times. V gene TRBV12-5 combines with J gene TRBJ1-1; D not resolved. The CDR3 is 12 amino acids. Between the trimmed V and J ends, which lost 6 bases and 5 bases, there was a span of 10 bases. Looked up from germline, CDR1 is LGHNT and CDR2 is FRNRAP. The CDR3, as DNA: TGTGCTAGTGGCCTCTGGAGGACTGAAGCTTTCTTT. Protein product: CASGLWRTEAFF. Looking up the rest from reference TRBV12-5 and TRBJ1-1 gives the full variable domain: DARVTQTPRHKVTEMGQEVTMRCQPILGHNTVFWYRQTMMQGLELLAYFRNRAPLDDSGMPKDRFSAEMPDATLATLKIQPSEPRDSAVYFCASGLWRTEAFFGQGTRLTVV.